These 19 T cell receptor beta chains came from one sample sequenced in a study of cytomegalovirus exposure and HLA in healthy donors. PCR primers comprised 60 Vbeta and 13 Jbeta primers. Profiled with immunoSEQ multiplex PCR; TCRdb holds only in-frame clones, not every one. The table includes more than 150,000 clones, around three quarters detected once. Material for sequencing was PBMCs. These receptor sequences come from a woman aged 25 to 39 in good health and CMV-seronegative.

The chain is built from TRBV2 and TRBJ1-2, with 12 bases aligning to TRBD1. Germline CDR1 reads SNHLY; CDR2 reads FYNNEI. The J segment lost 9 bases and the V segment lost 2 bases, leaving 4 bases of the junction unmatched. This CDR3 spans 14 amino acids. CDR3 bases: TGTGCCAGCAGTGAATGGGGACAGGGGGCTAGCTACACCTTC. Translated: CASSEWGQGASYTF.

The rearrangement joins TRBV7-2 to TRBJ2-7; maybe TRBD2 (6 bases). V was trimmed by 1 base and J by 6 bases, leaving 19 bases between them. The CDR3 consists of 16 residues. Germline V lookup: CDR1 SGHTA, CDR2 FQGNSA. The CDR3 sequence: CASSLGGTGVGAEQYF. The CDR3 DNA sequence: TGTGCCAGCAGCTTAGGGGGAACGGGAGTGGGTGCCGAGCAGTACTTC.

V usage is TRBV2 and J usage is TRBJ2-5, with 7 bases matching TRBD1. With V trimmed by 9 bases and J by 0 bases, 10 bases remained unmatched. This CDR3 spans 15 amino acids. The germline V gene encodes CDR1 SNHLY and CDR2 FYNNEI. The CDR3 reads CARGQRTWYQETQYF. The CDR3 DNA sequence: TGTGCCAGGGGACAGAGAACTTGGTACCAAGAGACCCAGTACTTC.

The J gene is TRBJ1-6, the V gene TRBV18, with D tentatively TRBD1 (6 bases). This CDR3 is built from 15 residues. The V gene lost 2 bases and the J gene lost 10 bases, with 15 bases spanning the gap. CDR1 is KGHSH and CDR2 is LQKENI in the germline V gene. This CDR3 reads CASSPKTQGQSPLHF. DNA of the CDR3: TGTGCCAGCTCACCAAAAACCCAGGGGCAGTCACCCCTCCACTTT.

The V gene is TRBV4-1, the J gene TRBJ1-1; TRBD1 agrees at 12 bases. Trimming took 5 bases from V and 1 from J; bases not matched to a gene: 2. The CDR3 totals 15 residues. The germline V gene has CDR1 MGHRA and CDR2 YSYEKL. The CDR3 sequence is CASSSGQGANTEAFF. In DNA, the CDR3 is TGCGCCAGCAGCTCGGGACAGGGGGCGAACACTGAAGCTTTCTTT.

The chain recombines TRBV5-1 with TRBJ2-5; D is unclear. Germline V CDR1 and CDR2: SGHRS, YFSETQ. V gave up 1 base and J gave up 5 bases, with 6 bases separating them. The CDR3 spans 12 residues. Here the CDR3 DNA reads TGCGCCAGCAGCTTGACTGTGGAGACCCAGTACTTC. This sequence encodes CASSLTVETQYF.

The rearrangement uses TRBV14 and TRBJ1-1; D may be TRBD1 (5 bases). CDR1 and CDR2 (germline): SGHDN, FVKESK. V was trimmed by 4 bases and J by 0 bases, leaving 15 bases between them. The CDR3 sequence is 16 residues long. CDR3 loop: CASSLIHRGVNTEAFF. The CDR3 DNA sequence: TGTGCCAGCAGCCTTATTCACCGGGGGGTGAACACTGAAGCTTTCTTT.

The chain recombines TRBV15 with TRBJ1-2; possible D gene TRBD1, 6 bases. Germline V gene data show CDR1 as LNHNV and CDR2 as YYDKDF (reference sequence). The CDR3 runs 15 residues. V lost 2 bases, J lost 3 bases, and 13 bases lay in between. CDR3 in DNA: TGTGCCACCAGCAGACCCACACAGGGTTACTATGGCTACACCTTC. This translates into CATSRPTQGYYGYTF.

The chain has TRBV30 and TRBJ2-1, with 11 bases fitting TRBD2. V gave up 1 base and J gave up 9 bases; unmatched junction bases: 11. Germline-derived CDR1 and CDR2 are GTSNPN and SVGIG (reference sequence). This CDR3 spans 16 amino acids. The CDR3 sequence: CAWSEGLAGGGVEQFF. The CDR3 DNA reads as TGTGCCTGGAGTGAAGGGCTAGCGGGGGGTGGGGTTGAGCAGTTCTTC.

V and J are TRBV5-1 and TRBJ2-5, with 16 bases aligning to TRBD2. The CDR3 has 16 amino acids. J gave up 3 bases and V 4 bases, and 3 bases lay outside the gene matches. Germline-derived CDR1 and CDR2 are SGHRS and YFSETQ. The CDR3 nucleotides read TGCGCCAGCAGCATAGGGACTAGCGGGAGGGAAGAGACCCAGTACTTC. It codes for CASSIGTSGREETQYF.

This clone has just one count. V gene TRBV7-9 combines with J gene TRBJ1-1, with 8 positions matching TRBD1. CDR3 size: 17 residues. V was clipped by 3 bases and J by 2 bases; unmatched bases: 11. Germline V lookup: CDR1 SEHNR, CDR2 FQNEAQ (reference sequence). In DNA, the CDR3 is TGTGCCAGCAGCTTGGGACAGGTTAATGTTGCAAACACTGAAGCTTTCTTT. This codes for CASSLGQVNVANTEAFF.

The rearrangement joins TRBV9 to TRBJ2-2, with D unresolved. The CDR3 sequence is 18 residues long. V was clipped by 0 bases and J by 2 bases, with 17 bases between them. Per the germline V gene, CDR1 is SGDLS and CDR2 is YYNGEE. The CDR3 loop is CASSVVVSTSTNTGELFF. In DNA, the CDR3 is TGTGCCAGCAGCGTAGTAGTCTCCACGTCGACAAACACCGGGGAGCTGTTTTTT. Full variable domain (rest looked up from reference TRBV9 and TRBJ2-2): DSGVTQTPKHLITATGQRVTLRCSPRSGDLSVYWYQQSLDQGLQFLIQYYNGEERAKGNILERFSAQQFPDLHSELNLSSLELGDSALYFCASSVVVSTSTNTGELFFGEGSRLTVL.

The CDR3 DNA follows: TGTGCCAGTAGTCCGGTCCCGGGACAGTTTGCTGAAGCTTTCTTT. Protein: CASSPVPGQFAEAFF. The rearrangement links TRBV19 to TRBJ1-1, with 7 bases fitting TRBD1. After removal of 5 bases from V and 6 bases from J, the junction contained 12 bases not matched to a gene. The CDR3 has 15 residues. Germline values: CDR1 LNHDA, CDR2 SQIVND (reference sequence).

V gene TRBV5-1 combines with J gene TRBJ2-7, with a possible D match to TRBD2 (7 bases). Per germline, CDR1 SGHRS and CDR2 YFSETQ. Trimming took off 4 bases at V and 3 bases at J, with 17 bases between the two ends. This CDR3 is built from 15 residues. The CDR3 protein is CASSHGGGDNYEQYF. The CDR3 DNA is TGCGCCAGCAGCCACGGAGGGGGGGACAACTACGAGCAGTACTTC.

The CDR3: CASSRDISNTGELFF. The CDR3 coding sequence is TGTGCCAGCAGCCGGGACATTTCGAACACCGGGGAGCTGTTTTTT. The rearrangement links TRBV6-5 to TRBJ2-2, with D perhaps TRBD1 (6 bases). Germline lookup yields CDR1 MNHEY and CDR2 SVGAGI. The CDR3 sequence is 15 residues long. V lost 6 bases, J lost 0 bases, and 11 bases lay in between.

The rearrangement joins TRBV11-1 to TRBJ2-7, with 9 positions matching TRBD1. The CDR3 has 18 residues. Per germline, CDR1 SGHAT and CDR2 FQDESV (reference sequence). The V gene end was trimmed by 4 bases and the J gene end by 2 bases; junction bases not matched to a gene: 15. The CDR3 spells CASSSKSGGQGIPYEQYF. The DNA for the CDR3 is TGTGCCAGCAGCTCCAAGTCGGGTGGACAGGGGATACCCTACGAGCAGTACTTC.

This clone was seen more than once but under ten times. The rearrangement joins TRBV7-9 to TRBJ2-1; 8 nucleotides line up with TRBD2. V lost 3 bases to trimming and J lost 6 bases; unmatched junction nucleotides: 4. The CDR3 is 14 amino acids. CDR1 and CDR2 from the germline V gene are SEHNR and FQNEAQ (reference sequence). CDR3 sequence: CASSFAGTSNEQFF. In DNA form, the CDR3 reads TGTGCCAGCAGCTTCGCCGGGACTAGCAATGAGCAGTTCTTC.

The rearrangement uses TRBV5-4 and TRBJ2-5; TRBD2 aligns across 10 bases. CDR1 is SGHNT, CDR2 YYREEE, per germline (reference sequence). V lost 0 bases and J lost 8; bases outside the gene matches: 4. The CDR3 length is 14 residues. CDR3 DNA: TGTGCCAGCAGCTTGGCCCTAGCGGGGGACACCCAGTACTTC. It encodes CASSLALAGDTQYF.

The chain carries TRBV19 and TRBJ1-5; D possibly corresponds to TRBD1 (6 bases). Germline loops: CDR1 LNHDA, CDR2 SQIVND (reference sequence). The CDR3 consists of 15 residues. V was clipped by 3 bases and J by 0 bases, with 9 bases between them. The CDR3 bases are TGTGCCAGTAGTATGGACAGTTATAGCAATCAGCCCCAGCATTTT. Protein: CASSMDSYSNQPQHF.